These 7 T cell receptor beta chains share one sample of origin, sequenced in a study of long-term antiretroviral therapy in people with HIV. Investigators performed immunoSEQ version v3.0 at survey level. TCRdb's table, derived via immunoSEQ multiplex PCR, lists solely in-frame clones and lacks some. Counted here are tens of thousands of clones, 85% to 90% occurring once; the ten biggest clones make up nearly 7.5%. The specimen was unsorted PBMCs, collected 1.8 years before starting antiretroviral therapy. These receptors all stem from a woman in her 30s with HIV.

Here the CDR3 reads CASRRASGPYNEQFF. CDR3 DNA sequence: TGTGCCAGTAGGCGGGCTAGCGGCCCCTACAATGAGCAGTTCTTC. The chain employs TRBV19 and TRBJ2-1; 7 nucleotides align to TRBD2. Losses at the gene ends were 6 bases for V and 2 bases for J; bases not matched to a gene: 7. CDR3 length: 15 residues. Germline loops: CDR1 LNHDA, CDR2 SQIVND (reference sequence).

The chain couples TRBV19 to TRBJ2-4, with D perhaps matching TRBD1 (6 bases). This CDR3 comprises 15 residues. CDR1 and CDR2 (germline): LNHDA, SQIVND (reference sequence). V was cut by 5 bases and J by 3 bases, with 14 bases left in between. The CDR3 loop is CASSPPTGNKNIQYF. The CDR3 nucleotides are TGTGCCAGTAGTCCCCCAACAGGGAACAAAAACATTCAGTACTTC.

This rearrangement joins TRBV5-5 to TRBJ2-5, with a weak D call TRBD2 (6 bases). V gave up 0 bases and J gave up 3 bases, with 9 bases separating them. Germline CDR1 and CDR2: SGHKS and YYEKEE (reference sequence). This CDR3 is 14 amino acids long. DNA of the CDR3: TGTGCCAGCAGCTTGGTCGGGGGAAAAGAGACCCAGTACTTC. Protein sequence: CASSLVGGKETQYF.

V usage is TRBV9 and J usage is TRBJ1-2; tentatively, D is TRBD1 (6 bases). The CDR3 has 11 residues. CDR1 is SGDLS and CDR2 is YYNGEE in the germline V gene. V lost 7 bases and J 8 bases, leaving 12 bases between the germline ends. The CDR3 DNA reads TGTGCCAGCTGGGGGCGTCGGGGCTACACCTTC. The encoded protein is CASWGRRGYTF.

The chain's CDR3 is CASSLICLLKVHGRRVPQYF. The CDR3 nucleotides are TGTGCCAGCAGTTTAATTTGCCTACTAAAAGTCCACGGACGTCGGGTACCCCAGTACTTC. The gene calls are TRBV27 and TRBJ2-5; D not resolved. From germline, CDR1 is MNHEY and CDR2 SMNVEV (reference sequence). Trimming cost V 2 bases and J 9 bases, with 34 bases left between them. The CDR3 has 20 amino acids.

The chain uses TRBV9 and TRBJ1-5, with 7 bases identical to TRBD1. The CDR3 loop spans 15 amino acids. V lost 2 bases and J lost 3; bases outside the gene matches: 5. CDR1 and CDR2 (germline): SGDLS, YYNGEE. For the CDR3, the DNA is TGTGCCAGCAGCGTCGGACAGGTGAACAATCAGCCCCAGCATTTT. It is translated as CASSVGQVNNQPQHF.

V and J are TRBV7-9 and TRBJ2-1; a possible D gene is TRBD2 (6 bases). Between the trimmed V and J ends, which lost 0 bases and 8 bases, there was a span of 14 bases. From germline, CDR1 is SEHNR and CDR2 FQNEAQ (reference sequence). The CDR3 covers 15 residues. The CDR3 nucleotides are TGTGCCAGCAGCTTAGCGGGGGGATTAGTCCATGAGCAGTTCTTC. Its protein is CASSLAGGLVHEQFF.